Listed here are 13 T cell receptor beta chains from one sample, sequenced in a study of T cell repertoires in cytomegalovirus infection (dated by TCRdb to about 2019). The reads were generated on an Illumina HiSeq 1500. Clones were called with MiXCR by TCRdb after fastp trimmed the public reads at Q25, and only in-frame beta chains were retained. When rows share a CDR3 protein, they turn into one entry using the most common DNA and genes. Here the sample has 830,000 or so distinct CDR3 sequences; roughly 33% occur a single time. In total, the top ten clones hold under 15% of the sample. Their recognized antigens are unknown. Per the publication, the treatment or condition label means: in vitro stimulation with specific CMV peptide epitopes to enrich CMV-specific T cells. Sequencing was performed on cultured CD8+ T cells from PBMCs, taken from culture after CMV antigen stimulation. The receptors were sampled from a human donor in good health (CMV status not recorded). Some clones in this sample may be carry-over from other donors' samples.

This clonotype was detected ten times or more. CDR3 sequence reads: CASGLVGRMSSYNEQFF. In nucleotides, the CDR3 is TGTGCTAGTGGTTTGGTGGGACGTATGAGCTCCTACAATGAGCAGTTCTTC. The genes are TRBV12-5 and TRBJ2-1; D may match TRBD1 or TRBD2 (5 bases each). V was shortened by 0 bases and J by 0 bases, with 12 bases between the two germline ends. The CDR3 has 17 amino acids. From germline, CDR1 is LGHNT and CDR2 FRNRAP.

This clonotype was observed a few times. V is TRBV24-1 and J is TRBJ2-3; TRBD2 matches at 11 bases. Germline V CDR1 and CDR2: KGHDR, SFDVKD. After removal of 3 bases from V and 5 bases from J, the junction contained 3 bases not matched to a gene. The CDR3 sequence is 15 residues long. The chain's CDR3 is CATSDPGTSGDTQYF. The CDR3 bases are TGTGCCACCAGTGATCCCGGGACTAGCGGAGATACGCAGTATTTT.

A few counts support this clonotype. This chain uses TRBV9 with TRBJ1-1; D is possibly TRBD1 (5 bases). The CDR3 covers 16 residues. The ends were cut back, 0 bases at V and 6 bases at J, with 18 bases in the middle. Germline V CDR1 and CDR2: SGDLS, YYNGEE. The CDR3 reads CASSVVGRGTRAEAFF. As DNA, the CDR3 is TGTGCCAGCAGCGTAGTTGGTCGGGGGACCCGGGCTGAAGCTTTCTTT.

This clonotype was recorded a few times. The chain combines TRBV10-3 with TRBJ1-2; a possible D gene is TRBD1 (5 bases). V dropped 4 bases and J dropped 6 bases, with 12 bases sitting between them. This CDR3 has 13 amino acids. Germline V gene sequence: CDR1 ENHRY, CDR2 SYGVKD. CDR3 sequence: CAISGRLGDGYTF. CDR3 coding DNA: TGTGCCATCAGTGGGAGACTGGGGGATGGCTACACCTTC.

This clonotype came up a few times. The chain uses TRBV19 and TRBJ1-2; 7 bases agree with TRBD1. Trimming at V came to 2 bases and at J to 5 bases, leaving 8 bases not matched to a gene. There are 15 residues in the CDR3. Germline lookup yields CDR1 LNHDA and CDR2 SQIVND (reference sequence). This CDR3 reads CASSIRGGESYGYTF. CDR3 nucleotide sequence: TGTGCCAGTAGTATAAGAGGGGGCGAATCATATGGCTACACCTTC. Combining the CDR3 with reference TRBV19 and TRBJ1-2 gives the whole variable domain DGGITQSPKYLFRKEGQNVTLSCEQNLNHDAMYWYRQDPGQGLRLIYYSQIVNDFQKGDIAEGYSVSREKKESFPLTVTSAQKNPTAFYLCASSIRGGESYGYTFGSGTRLTVV.

On this clonotype: A much larger clone lies a single base off, so this may be a read error. This sequence joins TRBV4-1 and TRBJ2-7; D remains ambiguous. CDR1 MGHRA and CDR2 YSYEKL come from the germline V gene. This CDR3 is 17 amino acids long. This CDR3 is CASSQASWLGNSYEQYF. For the CDR3, the DNA is TGTGCCAGCAGCCAAGCCTCTTGGTTGGGGAACTCCTACGAGCAGTACTTC.

This clonotype was counted many times. This chain connects TRBV28 to TRBJ1-3; 7 nucleotides match TRBD1. Germline V gene data show CDR1 as MDHEN and CDR2 as SYDVKM. V was pared by 6 bases and J by 4 bases, with 6 bases of the junction left unmatched. CDR3 length: 14 amino acids. In DNA, the CDR3 is TGTGCCAGCAGGAGACAGGGTGAGGGAAACACCATATATTTT. Amino acid sequence: CASRRQGEGNTIYF.

The V and J genes are TRBV20-1 and TRBJ1-2; 7 nucleotides agree with TRBD1. Germline V gene lookup returns CDR1 DFQATT and CDR2 SNEGSKA (reference sequence). The CDR3 has 15 amino acids. V was clipped by 1 base and J by 3 bases; unmatched bases: 8. CDR3 sequence reads: CSARVSGQVDYGYTF. CDR3 DNA sequence: TGCAGTGCTAGAGTTTCCGGACAGGTTGACTATGGCTACACCTTC.

This chain connects TRBV12-5 to TRBJ2-5, with D hard to call. V was pared by 2 bases and J by 4 bases, with 14 bases between. Germline CDR1 LGHNT, CDR2 FRNRAP. This CDR3 contains 15 residues. The CDR3 DNA is TGTGCTAGTGGTTTGTGGGTGGGCGTAGGAGAGACCCAGTACTTC. As protein: CASGLWVGVGETQYF.

The sample holds a few counts of this clonotype. The chain employs TRBV7-3 and TRBJ1-6, with TRBD1 identical over 7 bases. CDR1 SGHTA and CDR2 FQGTGA come from the germline V gene. The CDR3 contains 15 residues. Trimming removed 2 bases from V and 3 bases from J; junction bases left unmatched: 1. This CDR3 is CASSLAGGYNSPLHF. As DNA, the CDR3 is TGTGCCAGCAGCTTAGCAGGGGGCTATAATTCACCCCTCCACTTT.

V and J are TRBV6-6 and TRBJ2-2; D is unresolved. Germline assignment: CDR1 MNHNY and CDR2 SVGAGI (reference sequence). This CDR3 is 16 amino acids long. V lost 0 bases to trimming and J lost 5 bases, with 13 bases between them. CDR3 in DNA: TGTGCCAGCAGTTACTCGACCCGGGTTGGGACCGGGGAGCTGTTTTTT. Protein product: CASSYSTRVGTGELFF.

In this sample, this clonotype turned up a few times. The chain recombines TRBV2 with TRBJ2-2; a possible D gene is TRBD1 (6 bases). Trimming pared 3 bases from V and 5 bases from J, leaving 13 bases between. Looked up from germline, CDR1 is SNHLY and CDR2 is FYNNEI. There are 15 residues in the CDR3. The CDR3 DNA reads TGTGCCAGCAGTGACGAGGGGGAATATACCGGGGAGCTGTTTTTT. This codes for CASSDEGEYTGELFF.

This rearrangement joins TRBV9 to TRBJ2-6; TRBD1 aligns across 8 bases. Trimming took 0 bases from V and 0 from J; bases not matched to a gene: 8. This CDR3 spans 19 amino acids. Germline V CDR1 and CDR2: SGDLS, YYNGEE. The CDR3 bases are TGTGCCAGCAGCGTAGAGGAGCAGGGGGCCCGCTCTGGGGCCAACGTCCTGACTTTC. Its translation: CASSVEEQGARSGANVLTF.